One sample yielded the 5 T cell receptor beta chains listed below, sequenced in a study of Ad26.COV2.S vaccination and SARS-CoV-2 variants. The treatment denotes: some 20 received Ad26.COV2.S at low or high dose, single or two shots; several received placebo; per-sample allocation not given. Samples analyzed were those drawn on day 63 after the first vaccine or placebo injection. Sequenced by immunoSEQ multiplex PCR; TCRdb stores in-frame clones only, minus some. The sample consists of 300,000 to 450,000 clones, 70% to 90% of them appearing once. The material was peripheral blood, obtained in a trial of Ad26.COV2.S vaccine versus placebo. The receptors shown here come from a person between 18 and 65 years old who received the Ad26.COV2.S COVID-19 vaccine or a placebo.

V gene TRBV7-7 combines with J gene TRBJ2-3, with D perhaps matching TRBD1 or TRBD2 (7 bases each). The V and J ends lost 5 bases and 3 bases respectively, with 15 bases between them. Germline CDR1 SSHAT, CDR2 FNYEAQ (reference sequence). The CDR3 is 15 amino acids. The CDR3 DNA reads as TGTGCCAGCAGCCAGGGAGGGGGCGCGACAGATACGCAGTATTTT. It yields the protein CASSQGGGATDTQYF.

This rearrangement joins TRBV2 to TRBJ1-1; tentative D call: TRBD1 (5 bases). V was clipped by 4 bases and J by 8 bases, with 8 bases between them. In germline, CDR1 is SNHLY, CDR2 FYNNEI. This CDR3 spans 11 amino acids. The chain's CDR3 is CASSGAGEAFF. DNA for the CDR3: TGTGCCAGCAGTGGGGCAGGGGAAGCTTTCTTT.

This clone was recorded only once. This CDR3 is CASSLVARGGGETQYF. CDR3 coding DNA: TGTGCCAGCAGCTTAGTGGCCCGAGGGGGTGGAGAGACCCAGTACTTC. The V and J genes are TRBV7-2 and TRBJ2-5; a possible D gene is TRBD1 (6 bases). Germline assignment: CDR1 SGHTA and CDR2 FQGNSA. CDR3 length equals 16 residues. Trimming stripped 1 base from V and 4 bases from J, with 16 bases between.

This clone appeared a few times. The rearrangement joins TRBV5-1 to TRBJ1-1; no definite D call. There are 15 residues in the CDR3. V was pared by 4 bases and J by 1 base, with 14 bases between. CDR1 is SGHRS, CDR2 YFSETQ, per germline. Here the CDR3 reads CASSPAPRENTEAFF. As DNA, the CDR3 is TGCGCCAGCAGCCCCGCGCCCCGGGAGAACACTGAAGCTTTCTTT.

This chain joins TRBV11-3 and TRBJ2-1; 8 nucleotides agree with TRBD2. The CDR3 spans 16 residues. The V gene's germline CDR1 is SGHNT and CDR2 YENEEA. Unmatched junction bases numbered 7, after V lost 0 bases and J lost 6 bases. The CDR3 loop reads CASSLEGTREGNEQFF. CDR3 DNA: TGTGCCAGCAGCTTAGAGGGGACTAGAGAAGGCAATGAGCAGTTCTTC.